Listed here are 11 T cell receptor beta chains from one sample, sequenced in a study of blood T cells in healthy people across ages. A second 7 to 11 cycle PCR used barcoded and J-beta primers. From the 5' RACE reads, TCRdb called clonotypes with MiXCR, one entry per CDR3 protein. The sample consists of around 1.5 million distinct CDR3 sequences, approximately 32% of them appearing once. Sequencing input: blood. The receptors here all came from a woman younger than 45 in good health.

The rearrangement joins TRBV24-1 to TRBJ2-7, with a possible D match to TRBD2 (5 bases). The CDR3 has 12 amino acids. From germline, CDR1 is KGHDR and CDR2 SFDVKD. V gave up 5 bases and J gave up 5 bases, with 9 bases separating them. CDR3 amino acids: CATSAAGHEQYF. The CDR3 DNA reads as TGTGCCACCAGTGCGGCGGGCCACGAGCAGTACTTC.

This clonotype was counted a few times. This chain links TRBV4-1 with TRBJ2-1, with D possibly TRBD2 on 5 matching bases. CDR1 and CDR2 (germline): MGHRA, YSYEKL. V gave up 7 bases and J gave up 9 bases, with 22 bases separating them. The CDR3 sequence is 15 residues long. CDR3 in amino acids: CASTAPGTSFGEQFF. The CDR3 bases are TGCGCCAGCACTGCCCCCGGAACTAGTTTTGGTGAGCAGTTCTTC.

In its sample, this clonotype was seen a few times. J is TRBJ2-1 and V is TRBV29-1, with 10 bases matching TRBD2. CDR1 and CDR2 from the germline V gene are SQVTM and ANQGSEA. The J segment lost 8 bases and the V segment lost 1 base, leaving 11 bases of the junction unmatched. This CDR3 contains 16 residues. In DNA form, the CDR3 reads TGCAGCGTTGAAGGGGGACCTAGCGGGAGTGTGTATGAGCAGTTCTTC. Translation: CSVEGGPSGSVYEQFF.

The V gene is TRBV28, the J gene TRBJ1-4; no clear D gene. The CDR3 is 12 residues long. Germline V gene data show CDR1 as MDHEN and CDR2 as SYDVKM. Trimming took 6 bases from V and 4 from J, leaving 6 bases between them. CDR3 loop: CASSRINEKLFF. In DNA form, the CDR3 reads TGTGCCAGCAGCCGTATTAATGAAAAACTGTTTTTT.

This clonotype was recorded a few times. The gene calls are TRBV7-9 and TRBJ1-2, with D uncertain. V was cut by 5 bases and J by 8 bases, with 15 bases left in between. Germline loops: CDR1 SEHNR, CDR2 FQNEAQ (reference sequence). The CDR3 runs to 13 residues. CDR3 sequence (DNA): TGTGCCAGCAGCCCGGACTTAGCCGTGGGCTACACCTTC. Translating gives CASSPDLAVGYTF.

This chain links TRBV7-9 with TRBJ2-1; the D gene is possibly TRBD2 (6 bases). Trimming shortened V by 5 bases and J by 13 bases, and 27 bases separated the two germline ends. Per the germline V gene, CDR1 is SEHNR and CDR2 is FQNEAQ (reference sequence). The CDR3 has 16 amino acids. CDR3 nucleotide sequence: TGTGCCAGCAGCCCCCCGGGTCGAAATTGGGGGGAGACCCAGTTCTTC. This codes for CASSPPGRNWGETQFF.

This clonotype has ten or more counts. This sequence joins TRBV25-1 and TRBJ2-5; D ambiguous. This CDR3 comprises 14 residues. V gave up 4 bases and J gave up 1 base, with 10 bases separating them. Per the germline V gene, CDR1 is MGHDK and CDR2 is SYGVNS. The CDR3 here is CASSVVAAQETQYF. In DNA, the CDR3 is TGTGCCAGCAGTGTTGTGGCAGCCCAAGAGACCCAGTACTTC.

Notes on this clonotype: It may be a read error: a sequence one base away is much more abundant. This chain connects TRBV7-3 to TRBJ2-5; TRBD2 matches 14 bases. Germline CDR1 SGHTA, CDR2 FQGTGA. V shed 5 bases, J shed 11 bases, and the junction held 13 bases outside the gene matches. This CDR3 is built from 16 residues. Here the CDR3 reads CASSAGSGLAGDEQYF. For the CDR3, the DNA is TGTGCCAGCAGCGCTGGTTCGGGACTAGCGGGAGATGAGCAGTACTTC. Looking up the rest from reference TRBV7-3 and TRBJ2-5 gives the full variable domain: GAGVSQTPSNKVTEKGKYVELRCDPISGHTALYWYRQSLGQGPEFLIYFQGTGAADDSGLPNDRFFAVRPEGSVSTLKIQRTERGDSAVYLCASSAGSGLAGDEQYFGPGTRLLVL.

As concerns this clonotype: This is likely a read error, given that the CDR3 carries no conserved phenylalanine or tryptophan at its end. The J gene is TRBJ2-7, the V gene TRBV5-1, with 11 bases identical to TRBD1. Germline V CDR1 and CDR2: SGHRS, YFSETQ. The length of the CDR3 is 15 residues. In nucleotides, the CDR3 is TGTGCCAGCAGCGTTGGACAGGGGGCGAACTACGAGCAGTACTTA. Protein: CASSVGQGANYEQYL.

This chain uses TRBV3-1 with TRBJ1-6; D not certain. The germline V gene encodes CDR1 LGHDT and CDR2 YNNKEL (reference sequence). The CDR3 has 16 amino acids. V was trimmed by 3 bases and J by 6 bases, leaving 15 bases between them. The CDR3 protein is CASSHLEVRGNSPLHF. In nucleotides, the CDR3 is TGTGCCAGCAGCCATCTTGAGGTCCGGGGTAATTCACCCCTCCACTTT.

This clonotype has just a few counts. This chain uses TRBV5-1 with TRBJ2-7, with D tentatively TRBD1 (6 bases). This CDR3 has 14 amino acids. Germline assignment: CDR1 SGHRS and CDR2 YFSETQ. The V and J ends lost 6 bases and 0 bases respectively, with 13 bases between them. This CDR3 reads CASTVDSFSYEQYF. The CDR3 DNA follows: TGCGCCAGCACGGTGGACAGCTTCTCCTACGAGCAGTACTTC.